This is a list of T cell receptor beta chains from one sample in a study of blood T cell repertoires in COVID-19. The protocol was immunoSEQ multiplex PCR, while the TCRdb copy is restricted to in-frame clones and leaves out a portion. The top ten clones hold 16% of a sample with around 140,000 clones, over 65% of them seen once. The material sequenced was peripheral blood. All receptors derive from a man aged 45-60 years with acute or convalescent COVID-19. The CDR3 runs from the conserved cysteine through the conserved F or W. D genes are given only for firm matches. A row's size may be missing; if present it is once, few, many or a size class.

size,V,D,J,DNA,CDR3
NA,TRBV5-4,TRBD2,TRBJ2-5,TGTGCCAGCAGCCTGGGAGCGGGGACGGGAGAGACCCAGTACTTC,CASSLGAGTGETQYF
NA,TRBV7-2,NA,TRBJ2-3,TGTGCCAGCAGCCCTAGGGGCGGCGGGGTAGGAGATACGCAGTATTTT,CASSPRGGGVGDTQYF
many,TRBV5-1,TRBD2,TRBJ2-3,TGCGCCAGCAGCTGGGGACTAGTCGGCACAGATACGCAGTATTTT,CASSWGLVGTDTQYF
NA,TRBV9,TRBD2,TRBJ2-3,TGTGCCAGCAGCGGTTTCCGTGGACTAGCGGGGGGGGCCACAGATACGCAGTATTTT,CASSGFRGLAGGATDTQYF
NA,TRBV6-1,TRBD1,TRBJ1-2,TGTGCCAGCAGTGCTTTGCCGGGACAGTCACCCTATGGCTACACCTTC,CASSALPGQSPYGYTF
NA,TRBV5-1,NA,TRBJ1-4,TGCGCCAGCAGCTTGGTTGGGCCTCAAAATGAAAAACTGTTTTTT,CASSLVGPQNEKLFF
NA,TRBV27,NA,TRBJ1-1,TGTGCCAGCAGTTTATCGGCTGCCCACACTGAAGCTTTCTTT,CASSLSAAHTEAFF
NA,TRBV18,TRBD1,TRBJ1-2,TGTGCCAGCTCACCGGGACAGATAAACTATGGCTACACCTTC,CASSPGQINYGYTF
NA,TRBV5-1,NA,TRBJ1-1,TGCGCCAGCAGCGGGTTAGGCGGGGACACTGAAGCTTTCTTT,CASSGLGGDTEAFF
NA,TRBV6-2/TRBV6-3,TRBD2,TRBJ2-3,TGTGCCAGCAGTTCGAACCTAGCGGGGGGGCGCACAGATACGCAGTATTTT,CASSSNLAGGRTDTQYF
NA,TRBV3-1/TRBV3-2,TRBD2,TRBJ2-3,TGTGCCAGCAGCAAGCTACCGGGACTAGCCTCAGATACGCAGTATTTT,CASSKLPGLASDTQYF
NA,TRBV15,NA,TRBJ2-5,TGTGCCACCAGCAGAGAGACGAACAGGCAAGAGACCCAGTACTTC,CATSRETNRQETQYF
NA,TRBV12-3/TRBV12-4,NA,TRBJ2-3,TGTGCCAGCAGTTCGGTGTCAGGGGATACGCAGTATTTT,CASSSVSGDTQYF
NA,TRBV11-2,NA,TRBJ1-3,TGTGCCAGCAGCTTTTCGTTTACTGGAAACACCATATATTTT,CASSFSFTGNTIYF
NA,TRBV19,TRBD1,TRBJ2-5,TGTGCCAGTAGTAGGACAGGGGAGGGGGAGACCCAGTACTTC,CASSRTGEGETQYF
NA,TRBV23-1,TRBD1,TRBJ2-7,TGCGCCAGCAGTAAATCCGGGACAGGTTACGACGAGCAGTACTTC,CASSKSGTGYDEQYF
once,TRBV4-1,NA,TRBJ2-4,TGCGCCAGCAGCCAAGTCGGCAGGGAAATGTTAGCCAAAAACATTCAGTACTTC,CASSQVGREMLAKNIQYF
NA,TRBV27,TRBD1,TRBJ2-1,TGTGCCAGCAGTCTACCCCCAAGAGGGGGCTACAACAATGAGCAGTTCTTC,CASSLPPRGGYNNEQFF
NA,TRBV10-2,NA,TRBJ1-1,TGCGCCAGCAGCAGATCCGGGACAATGAACACTGAAGCTTTCTTT,CASSRSGTMNTEAFF
NA,TRBV3-1/TRBV3-2,NA,TRBJ2-1,TGTGCCAGCAGCCAAGCAGCGACTGGTCTCCAGTTCTTC,CASSQAATGLQFF
NA,TRBV15,TRBD1,TRBJ2-6,TGTGCCACCACCGGGACAGGGTTCTCTGGGGCCAACGTCCTGACTTTC,CATTGTGFSGANVLTF
NA,TRBV2,TRBD2,TRBJ2-5,TGTGCCAGCAACCGACTAGCGGGGGAGACCCAGTACTTC,CASNRLAGETQYF
NA,TRBV12-3/TRBV12-4,NA,TRBJ1-3,TGTGCCAGCAGCTCGGGAGTCACCATATATTTT,CASSSGVTIYF
NA,TRBV5-1,NA,TRBJ2-1,TGCGCCAGCAGCTTGGCAGATCCTGTGTACAATGAGCAGTTCTTC,CASSLADPVYNEQFF
once,TRBV9,TRBD2,TRBJ2-3,TGTGCCAGCAGCGTTAGGACTAGCGGGGGCACAGATACGCAGTATTTT,CASSVRTSGGTDTQYF
NA,TRBV2,TRBD1,TRBJ2-7,TGTGCCAGCAGCCCGACAGGGACCTCCTACGAGCAGTACTTC,CASSPTGTSYEQYF
NA,TRBV5-4,NA,TRBJ2-5,TGTGCCAGCAGCGTACAATGGGAGACCCAGTACTTC,CASSVQWETQYF
NA,TRBV5-1,NA,TRBJ2-2,TGCGCCAGCAGCTTGTCGCAGACGAACACCGGGGAGCTGTTTTTT,CASSLSQTNTGELFF
NA,TRBV6-2/TRBV6-3,NA,TRBJ2-5,TGTGCCAGCAGTTCCATGAGCGGCCAAGAGACCCAGTACTTC,CASSSMSGQETQYF
few,TRBV7-9,TRBD1,TRBJ2-1,TGTGCCAGCAGTTTGCTCGGGACAGGGGGTAGTGAGCAGTTCTTC,CASSLLGTGGSEQFF
NA,TRBV18,NA,TRBJ2-2,TGTGCCAGCTCACCACCGGGTTCCCGAGGATCCGGGGAGCTGTTTTTT,CASSPPGSRGSGELFF
NA,TRBV7-2,TRBD1,TRBJ1-2,TGTGCCAGCACTTCGCAGGGGGCATCGCGTGGCTACACCTTC,CASTSQGASRGYTF
many,TRBV4-1,NA,TRBJ1-5,TGCGCCAGCAGCCCCCTTGCGGGGGCCGGCAATCAGCCCCAGCATTTT,CASSPLAGAGNQPQHF
NA,TRBV30,TRBD1,TRBJ1-2,TGTGCCTGGAGTGTACAGGGGGCGGTGGATGGCTACACCTTC,CAWSVQGAVDGYTF
NA,TRBV12-5,NA,TRBJ1-1,TGTGCTAGTGGTTTGGTGGGGGCTCGACTGTTAGAAGCTTTCTTT,CASGLVGARLLEAFF
NA,TRBV19,TRBD1,TRBJ1-4,TGTGCCACCTCTGACAGGGTTGAAAAACTGTTTTTT,CATSDRVEKLFF
NA,TRBV19,TRBD1,TRBJ2-1,TGTGCCAGTAGTACCACTACAGGGGTAAAGTTCTTC,CASSTTTGVKFF
once,TRBV28,TRBD2,TRBJ2-4,TGTGCCAGCAGACCGGGGGGACTAGCCAAAAACATTCAGTACTTC,CASRPGGLAKNIQYF
few,TRBV23-1,TRBD2,TRBJ2-5,TGCGCCAGCAGTCAGTCGGGACTAGCGAGTCAAGAGACCCAGTACTTC,CASSQSGLASQETQYF
few,TRBV2,TRBD2,TRBJ2-1,TGTGCCAGCAGTGGACGGACTAGCGGGGGGTACAATGAGCAGTTCTTC,CASSGRTSGGYNEQFF
NA,TRBV3-1/TRBV3-2,NA,TRBJ2-2,TGTGCCAGCAGCCACGGAGCAACATACACCGGGGAGCTGTTTTTT,CASSHGATYTGELFF
NA,TRBV18,NA,TRBJ1-5,TGTGCCAGCTCCGTCAGACAGGCGGCCGATCAGCCCCAGCATTTT,CASSVRQAADQPQHF
NA,TRBV24-1,NA,TRBJ2-1,TGTGCCACCAGTGACGCCGCTGGGAGAAGGGGGGAGCAGTTCTTC,CATSDAAGRRGEQFF
NA,TRBV27,TRBD1,TRBJ1-2,TGTGCCAGCAGTTACCGGGACAGGGTTGGCTACACCTTC,CASSYRDRVGYTF
few,TRBV5-6,NA,TRBJ1-1,TGTGCCAGCAGCTTGGCAGGGAACACTGAAGCTTTCTTT,CASSLAGNTEAFF